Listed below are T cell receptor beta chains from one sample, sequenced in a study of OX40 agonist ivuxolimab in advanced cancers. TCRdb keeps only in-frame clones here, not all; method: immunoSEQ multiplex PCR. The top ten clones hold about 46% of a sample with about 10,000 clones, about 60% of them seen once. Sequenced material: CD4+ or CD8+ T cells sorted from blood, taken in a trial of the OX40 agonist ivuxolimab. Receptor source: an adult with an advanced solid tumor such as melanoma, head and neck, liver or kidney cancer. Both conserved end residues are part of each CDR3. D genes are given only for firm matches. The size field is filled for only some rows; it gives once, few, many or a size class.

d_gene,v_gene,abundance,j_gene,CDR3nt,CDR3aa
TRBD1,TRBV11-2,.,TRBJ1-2,TGTGCCAGCAGCCCGCTGACAGGGAAGGGTCATGGCTACACCTTC,CASSPLTGKGHGYTF
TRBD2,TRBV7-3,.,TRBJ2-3,TGTGCCAGCAGCTTCGGACTAGCGGTGACAGATACGCAGTATTTT,CASSFGLAVTDTQYF
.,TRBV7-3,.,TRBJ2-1,TGTGCCAGCAGCTTACTGGCGCGGGGAGAGGGCAATGAGCAGTTCTTC,CASSLLARGEGNEQFF
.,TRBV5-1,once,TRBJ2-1,TGCGCCAGCAGCTTTCTCGCCAACGGGCCGAGGACACGAGACCCCCGCTCCTACAATGAGCAGTTCTTC,CASSFLANGPRTRDPRSYNEQFF
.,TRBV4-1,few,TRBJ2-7,TGCGCCAGCAGCCACTACGAGGACTGGGACGGCGAGCAGTACTTC,CASSHYEDWDGEQYF
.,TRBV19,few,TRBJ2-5,TGTGCCAGTAGCCCAACAGGGAACCCCCAAGAGACCCAGTACTTC,CASSPTGNPQETQYF
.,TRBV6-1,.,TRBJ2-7,TGTGCCAGCAGTGAAGGGGCTGGCCACTACGAGCAGTACTTC,CASSEGAGHYEQYF
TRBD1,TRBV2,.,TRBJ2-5,TGTGCCAGCAGTGAAGCACAGGGGGCTTGGGAGACCCAGTACTTC,CASSEAQGAWETQYF
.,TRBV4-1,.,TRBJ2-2,TGCGCCAGCAGTCAAGAGGGGGGAGGAGGCACCGGGGAGCTGTTTTTT,CASSQEGGGGTGELFF
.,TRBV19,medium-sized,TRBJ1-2,TGTGCCAGCAGGTGGGATACAACTAACTATGGCTACACCTTC,CASRWDTTNYGYTF
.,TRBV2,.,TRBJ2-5,TGTGCCAGCAGGGAAAGGACCCTTGGGGAGACCCAGTACTTC,CASRERTLGETQYF
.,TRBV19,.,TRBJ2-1,TGTGCCAGTAGTGCCTCCAGCTCCTACAATGAGCAGTTCTTC,CASSASSSYNEQFF
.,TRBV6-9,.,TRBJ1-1,TGTGCCAGCAGTGACGGACCGGGGGACACTGAAGCTTTCTTT,CASSDGPGDTEAFF
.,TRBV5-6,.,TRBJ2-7,TGTGCCAGCAGCTTTTCGGTACGGGGGTTGTACGAGCAGTACTTC,CASSFSVRGLYEQYF
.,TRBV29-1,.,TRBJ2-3,TGCAGCGTTGAGGGGGCGAGGGGCACAGATACGCAGTATTTT,CSVEGARGTDTQYF
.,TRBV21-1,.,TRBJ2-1,TGTGCCAGCAGCAATACCTCAGCGGGTGATTACAATGAGCAGTTCTTC,CASSNTSAGDYNEQFF
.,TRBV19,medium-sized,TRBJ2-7,TGTGCCAGTAGTATAGGGCCCGGGTACGAGCAGTACTTC,CASSIGPGYEQYF
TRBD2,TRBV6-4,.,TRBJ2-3,TGTGCCAGCAGTGACGGGCGGGAGGAGACAGATACGCAGTATTTT,CASSDGREETDTQYF
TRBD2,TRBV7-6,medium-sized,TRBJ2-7,TGTGCCAGCAGCCCGTTATCTGGCGGGAGGGGTAACTACGAGCAGTACTTC,CASSPLSGGRGNYEQYF
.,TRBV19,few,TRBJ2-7,TGTGCCAGTAGTATAGTCCCCTCGGGCGAGCAGTACTTC,CASSIVPSGEQYF
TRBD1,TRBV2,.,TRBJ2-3,TGTGCCAGCAGTGAGATCCGACAGGGGGAGGAAGGCACAGATACGCAGTATTTT,CASSEIRQGEEGTDTQYF
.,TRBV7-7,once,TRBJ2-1,TGTGCTAGCAGCTTGGCGGATAGCTCCTACAATGAGCAGTTCTTC,CASSLADSSYNEQFF
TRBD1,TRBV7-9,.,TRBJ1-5,TGTGCCAGCAGCTGGGGACAGGGCAATCAGCCCCAGCATTTT,CASSWGQGNQPQHF
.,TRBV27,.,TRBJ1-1,TGTGCCAGCAGTTTTTCGGTCAACACTGAAGCTTTCTTT,CASSFSVNTEAFF
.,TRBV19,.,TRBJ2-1,TGTGCCAGTAGTATAGATGGGACTCTTTACAATGAGCAGTTCTTC,CASSIDGTLYNEQFF
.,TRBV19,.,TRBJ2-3,TGTGCCAGTACCCTAAGGTGGGGCGCGGGCACAGATACGCAGTATTTT,CASTLRWGAGTDTQYF
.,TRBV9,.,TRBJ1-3,TGTGCCAGCAGCGTGGACGCGAGCTCTGGAAACACCATATATTTT,CASSVDASSGNTIYF
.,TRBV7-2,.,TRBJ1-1,TGTGCCAGCAGCTTAGGCTCCTTAGGTACTGAAGCTTTCTTT,CASSLGSLGTEAFF
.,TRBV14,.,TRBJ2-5,TGTGCCAGCAGCCAATTCCGGGCCGGGGGCGAGACCCAGTACTTC,CASSQFRAGGETQYF
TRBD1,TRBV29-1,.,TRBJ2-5,TGCAGCGTTGAAGAGGGCAGGGGGCGATCGGAGACCCAGTACTTC,CSVEEGRGRSETQYF
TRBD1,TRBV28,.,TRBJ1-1,TGTGCCAGCAGTCCACGGGACAGTCTGAACCTGAACACTGAAGCTTTCTTT,CASSPRDSLNLNTEAFF
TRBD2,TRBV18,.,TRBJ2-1,TGTGCCAGCTCACCCAACATTCTGACTAGCGGGAGCTCCTACAATGAGCAGTTCTTC,CASSPNILTSGSSYNEQFF
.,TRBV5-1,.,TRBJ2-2,TGCGCCAGCAGCTTGGATCCCAGCACGTACCTGAACACCGGGGAGCTGTTTTTT,CASSLDPSTYLNTGELFF
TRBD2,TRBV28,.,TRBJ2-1,TGTGCCAGCACCACTCTAGCGGGAGAATCCTACAATGAGCAGTTCTTC,CASTTLAGESYNEQFF
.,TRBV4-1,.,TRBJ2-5,TGCGCCAGCAGCCCCCAGGACAGCGATTCCGGGGGAAGAGTGACCCAGTACTTC,CASSPQDSDSGGRVTQYF
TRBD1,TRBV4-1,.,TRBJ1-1,TGCGCCAGCAGCCTCCGAGGACAGGGGAACACTGAAGCTTTCTTT,CASSLRGQGNTEAFF
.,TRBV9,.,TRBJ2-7,TGTGCCAGCAGCGTAGACTTGTCCTACGAGCAGTACTTC,CASSVDLSYEQYF
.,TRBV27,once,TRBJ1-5,TGTGCCAGCAGTTTATCGTGGGGAGCTAATCAGCCCCAGCATTTT,CASSLSWGANQPQHF
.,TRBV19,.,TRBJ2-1,TGTGCCAGTAGTCAATCCCAAAGCTCCTACAATGAGCAGTTCTTC,CASSQSQSSYNEQFF
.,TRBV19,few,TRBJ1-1,TGTGCCACCGCCTGGGGGGGCCTCACTGAAGCTTTCTTT,CATAWGGLTEAFF
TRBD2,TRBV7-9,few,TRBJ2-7,TGTGCCAGCAGCAGAGGGACTAGCGGGCCCCCCTACGAGCAGTACTTC,CASSRGTSGPPYEQYF
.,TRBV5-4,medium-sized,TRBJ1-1,TGTGCCAGCAGCTTTTTAAATCGGGAAGCTTTCTTT,CASSFLNREAFF
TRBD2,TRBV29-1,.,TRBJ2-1,TGCAGCGTTGTGCTAGCGGGAGGGCCGGGAGAGCAGTTCTTC,CSVVLAGGPGEQFF
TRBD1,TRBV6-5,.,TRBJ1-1,TGTGCCAGCAGTTACTCAGGGACAGGACTGGAGACTGAAGCTTTCTTT,CASSYSGTGLETEAFF
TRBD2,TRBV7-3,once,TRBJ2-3,TGTGCCAGCAGCTCCTTAGCGGGAGGCACAGATACGCAGTATTTT,CASSSLAGGTDTQYF
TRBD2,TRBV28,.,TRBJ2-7,TGTGCCAGCAGCCCAAGAACTAGCGGGAGATACGAGCAGTACTTC,CASSPRTSGRYEQYF
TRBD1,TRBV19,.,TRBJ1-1,TGTGCCAGTAGTAGGGCAGGGGGCGCGTATACTGAAGCTTTCTTT,CASSRAGGAYTEAFF
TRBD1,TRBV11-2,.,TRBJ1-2,TGTGCCAGCAGCCCATACGGGACAGCTTATGGCTACACCTTC,CASSPYGTAYGYTF
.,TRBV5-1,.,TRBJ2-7,TGCGCCAGCAGCTGGTACAGGGATAGCAACGAGCAGTACTTC,CASSWYRDSNEQYF
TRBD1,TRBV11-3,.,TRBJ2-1,TGTGCCAGCAGCTTGGGGCCTACAGGGGGCAATGAGCAGTTCTTC,CASSLGPTGGNEQFF
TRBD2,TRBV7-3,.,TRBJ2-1,TGTGCCAGCAGCTTAAATAGCGGGACCTACTCCTACAATGAGCAGTTCTTC,CASSLNSGTYSYNEQFF
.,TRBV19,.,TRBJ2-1,TGTGCCAGTAGTATAGGCCTTCAGGGTGAGCAGTTCTTC,CASSIGLQGEQFF
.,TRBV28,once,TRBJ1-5,TGTGCCAGCAGCCTCAGGGAGGTTGGTCAGCCCCAGCATTTT,CASSLREVGQPQHF
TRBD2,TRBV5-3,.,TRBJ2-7,TGTGCCAGCAGCAGTACTAGCGGGGGGACCGACGAGCAGTACTTC,CASSSTSGGTDEQYF
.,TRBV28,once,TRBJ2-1,TGTGCCAGCAGTCCCCCTTGGGCACTAGATGAGCAGTTCTTC,CASSPPWALDEQFF
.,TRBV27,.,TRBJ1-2,TGTGCCAGCATAACCTCGCCGTGGCCATCCTATGGCTACACCTTC,CASITSPWPSYGYTF
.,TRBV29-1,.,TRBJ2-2,TGCAGCGTTGTGGGCTTTAGCGGGGAGCTGTTTTTT,CSVVGFSGELFF
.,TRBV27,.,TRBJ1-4,TGTGCCAGCAGTTTAAACGGGGGGACGGATGAAGAGGAAAAACTGTTTTTT,CASSLNGGTDEEEKLFF
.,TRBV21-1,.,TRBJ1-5,TGTGCCAGCAGCAAAGCCAACCCGAAGAATCAGCCCCAGCATTTT,CASSKANPKNQPQHF
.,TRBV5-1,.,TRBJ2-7,TGCGCCAGCAGCCACGGGTTCTCCTACGAGCAGTACTTC,CASSHGFSYEQYF